The 2 T cell receptor beta chains listed next were all sequenced from one sample in a study of blood T cell repertoires in COVID-19. Sequencing was performed with immunoSEQ multiplex PCR; in TCRdb, only in-frame clones are kept and a portion is missing. Of about 49,000 clones listed, 80% to 85% are singletons. Material: peripheral blood. The source of these receptors is a woman aged 80 or over with COVID-19, enrolled during active disease.

The genes are TRBV9 and TRBJ2-3; TRBD2 matches at 13 bases. This CDR3 has 16 amino acids. V lost 2 bases to trimming and J lost 6 bases; unmatched junction nucleotides: 6. Germline CDR1 is SGDLS and CDR2 is YYNGEE. The CDR3: CASSVGLAGVGDTQYF. CDR3 bases: TGTGCCAGCAGCGTCGGACTAGCGGGAGTAGGGGATACGCAGTATTTT.

A single count supports this clone. The chain has TRBV11-2 and TRBJ2-5, with a weak D call TRBD2 (6 bases). V was clipped by 5 bases and J by 2 bases, with 12 bases between them. Germline V gene data show CDR1 as SGHAT and CDR2 as FQNNGV. There are 14 residues in the CDR3. The CDR3 region has the DNA TGTGCCAGCAGCCCTTGGACTAAGCAAGAGACCCAGTACTTC. It translates to CASSPWTKQETQYF.